This TCR beta chain was identified during a study of identifying expanded T cells in peripheral blood. CDR3 size: 14 residues. Germline loops: CDR1 SGHNT, CDR2 YYREEE (reference sequence). V gave up 0 bases and J gave up 12 bases, with 18 bases separating them. No infections or other immune events were documented during collection. Notes on this clone: The antigen remains undetermined.

Clones were sequenced by immunoSEQ multiplex PCR, and TCRdb holds only the in-frame ones, with some missing. Of 60,000 to 70,000 clones listed, more than 70% were seen once; the top ten hold roughly 4.5%. Broader study findings: Approximately two-week clone count variance significantly increased as total template count grew. Differentially abundant clones: 0.95 to 1.5 between replicates, about 15 at around 15 days, 19 to 20 at four.

The sequencing input was blood. This TCR came from a person aged 18 to 75 in good health. This chain links TRBV5-4 with TRBJ1-2; a possible D gene is TRBD1 (6 bases). The chain's CDR3 is CASSLGGQQRLDTF. Here the CDR3 DNA reads TGTGCCAGCAGCTTGGGAGGACAGCAGCGACTAGACACCTTC.